The clone carrying this T cell receptor beta chain was observed at least ten times. What it binds is unknown. This specimen belongs to a study of tumor-infiltrating lymphocytes in primary liver carcinoma. Findings of the study overall: Blood fell significantly below tumors in its top-250-clone fraction (p = 0.039). Left bulk and unsorted, the samples did not allow CD4+ and CD8+ repertoires to be compared.

This CDR3 has 16 amino acids. Germline V gene sequence: CDR1 SGHNT, CDR2 YYREEE (reference sequence). V lost 2 bases, J lost 3 bases, and 10 bases stayed unmatched. The authors made TCR beta cDNA from around 500 ng total RNA with a constant-region primer. Libraries for TCR beta were built through three nested multiplex PCR rounds, which together made up a slightly modified ARM-PCR procedure. In the first two PCR rounds, TRBV1-TRBV30 forward primers were paired with a C-beta reverse primer, and each round lasted roughly 10 cycles. One entry per CDR3 protein results from TCRdb running MiXCR on the multiplex PCR reads. This table has around 330,000 distinct CDR3 sequences, less than 75% appearing once. Germline DNA was also extracted, with blood RNA taken from unsorted whole blood.

V gene TRBV5-4 combines with J gene TRBJ1-1; 7 bases align to TRBD1. This sequence was found in a man aged 35 to 55 with primary liver carcinoma and hepatitis B virus infection. Material for sequencing was peripheral blood. The CDR3 bases are TGTGCCAGCAGCTTTGCGTACAGGGGCCTGGACACTGAAGCTTTCTTT. This codes for CASSFAYRGLDTEAFF.